This note documents a single TCR beta chain sequence. The data were obtained in a study of blood T cell repertoires in COVID-19. Germline values: CDR1 MNHEY, CDR2 SMNVEV (reference sequence). This CDR3 contains 11 residues. Trimming took 6 bases from V and 4 from J, leaving 4 bases between them. Authors' processing steps: Estimated nucleated cell counts came from reference gene primer amplification. Some clones are missing from TCRdb's copy, which holds only in-frame ones; the method was immunoSEQ multiplex PCR. The V and J calls and clone size are taken from that table; D and trimming were inferred from the DNA. The table lists about 100,000 clones, about 88% of them singletons.

This TCR was sampled from a human donor in a cohort sampled during active COVID-19. The gene calls are TRBV27 and TRBJ2-1, with D unresolved. Material for sequencing was peripheral blood. The CDR3 region has the DNA TGTGCCAGCAGCTTTTACAATGAGCAGTTCTTC. Translating gives CASSFYNEQFF.